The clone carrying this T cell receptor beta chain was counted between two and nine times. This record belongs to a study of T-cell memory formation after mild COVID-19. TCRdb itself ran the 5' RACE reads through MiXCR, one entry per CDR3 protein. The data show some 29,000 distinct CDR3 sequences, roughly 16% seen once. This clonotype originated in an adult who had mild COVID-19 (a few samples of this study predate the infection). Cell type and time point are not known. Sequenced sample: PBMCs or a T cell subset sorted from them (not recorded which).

This CDR3 is CASSSHRGSDTQYF. CDR3 nucleotide sequence: TGTGCCAGCAGCTCCCACAGGGGGTCCGATACGCAGTATTTT. The chain joins TRBV11-1 to TRBJ2-3, with 8 bases lining up with TRBD1. The CDR3 contains 14 residues. Germline lookup yields CDR1 SGHAT and CDR2 FQDESV (reference sequence). Trimming took 4 bases from V and 6 from J; bases not matched to a gene: 6.